Listed below are T cell receptor beta chains from one sample, sequenced in a study of blood T cell repertoires in COVID-19. TCRdb keeps only in-frame clones here, not all; method: immunoSEQ multiplex PCR. The sample lists some 250,000 clones, 70% to 85% occurring once. Sequencing was carried out using peripheral blood. The source is a woman at least 80 years old with acute or convalescent COVID-19. Each CDR3 is given with its conserved first and last residue. Each record gives: clone size, J gene, D gene, CDR3 length, V gene, CDR3 DNA, CDR3 protein. D genes are given only for firm matches. Rows may omit the clone size; those that give it use once, few, many or a size class.

- | TRBJ1-4 | - | 14 | TRBV5-4 | TGTGCCAGCAGCTTTGGCGGGGGGAATGAAAAACTGTTTTTT | CASSFGGGNEKLFF
few | TRBJ1-1 | - | 13 | TRBV6-5 | TGTGCCAGCAGCCCCGATACAGGGACTGAAGCTTTCTTT | CASSPDTGTEAFF
- | TRBJ2-5 | - | 13 | TRBV5-6 | TGTGCCAGCAGCTTAGCAGGGGTAGAGACCCAGTACTTC | CASSLAGVETQYF
- | TRBJ1-4 | TRBD1 | 14 | TRBV5-1 | TGCGCCAGCAGCCCGGGACAGGGGAGTGAAAAACTGTTTTTT | CASSPGQGSEKLFF
- | TRBJ2-3 | TRBD1 | 18 | TRBV27 | TGTGCCAGCAGTCCGACACCGGGACAGGTTACATACTCAGATACGCAGTATTTT | CASSPTPGQVTYSDTQYF
- | TRBJ2-7 | - | 13 | TRBV5-1 | TGCGCCAGCAGCTTGGCCGGGGATTCCGAGCAGTACTTC | CASSLAGDSEQYF
- | TRBJ2-1 | - | 16 | TRBV9 | TGTGCCAGCAGCGTAGGCGCACAGCGGGCGAGGGGTGAGCAGTTCTTC | CASSVGAQRARGEQFF
- | TRBJ1-5 | - | 13 | TRBV27 | TGTGCCAGCAGTTTGTACAGGCAACAGCCCCAGCATTTT | CASSLYRQQPQHF
once | TRBJ1-1 | TRBD1 | 19 | TRBV14 | TGTGCCAGCAGCCAAGTGCCCGGGACAGGGGACACCAAGCCGGGGAAAGCTTTCTTT | CASSQVPGTGDTKPGKAFF
few | TRBJ1-2 | TRBD1 | 15 | TRBV7-9 | TGTGCCAGCAGCTTAGACCACAGGGGTTCAGATGGCTACACCTTC | CASSLDHRGSDGYTF
- | TRBJ2-5 | - | 14 | TRBV5-4 | TGTGCCAGCAGCTTGGGGGACTTTCAAGAGACCCAGTACTTC | CASSLGDFQETQYF
- | TRBJ1-5 | - | 15 | TRBV18 | TGTGCCAGCTCACCAGGGCAGCTTAGCAATCAGCCCCAGCATTTT | CASSPGQLSNQPQHF
- | TRBJ1-1 | - | 13 | TRBV28 | TGTGCCAGCAGTGGAGGGCGGGAGACTGAAGCTTTCTTT | CASSGGRETEAFF
once | TRBJ2-7 | TRBD1 | 13 | TRBV27 | TGTGCCAGCATTCTACAGGGGGGCTACGAGCAGTACTTC | CASILQGGYEQYF
- | TRBJ1-5 | TRBD1 | 19 | TRBV6-2/TRBV6-3 | TGTGCCAGCAGTCCGACCCCCAGACAGGGCCAGCGGACTGGGCAGCCCCAGCATTTT | CASSPTPRQGQRTGQPQHF
- | TRBJ1-1 | - | 15 | TRBV5-6 | TGTGCCAGCAGCTCCAGGGTAGGGTCGTGGACTGAAGCTTTCTTT | CASSSRVGSWTEAFF
- | TRBJ1-2 | - | 13 | TRBV25-1 | TGTGCCAGCAGTGAACCCGGGGGGAATGGCTACACCTTC | CASSEPGGNGYTF
- | TRBJ1-5 | - | 14 | TRBV30 | TGTGCCTGGGGTCAACAAAATAATAATCAGCCCCAGCATTTT | CAWGQQNNNQPQHF
- | TRBJ2-5 | - | 13 | TRBV5-1 | TGCGCCAGCAGCTTGGGAGCTGACAAGACCCAGTACTTC | CASSLGADKTQYF
- | TRBJ2-2 | TRBD2 | 16 | TRBV7-8 | TGTGCCAGCAGCCCAACTAGCGGGGGGCGTGGCGGGGAGCTGTTTTTT | CASSPTSGGRGGELFF
few | TRBJ1-2 | - | 15 | TRBV4-1 | TGCGCCAGCAGCCAAGATCTGACAGCTAACTATGGCTACACCTTC | CASSQDLTANYGYTF
- | TRBJ2-7 | TRBD1 | 13 | TRBV28 | TGTGCCAGCAGTACGGACAGGTACTACGAGCAGTACTTC | CASSTDRYYEQYF